A single sample gave rise to the 14 T cell receptor beta chains below, sequenced in a study of T-cell reconstitution after alpha-beta-depleted transplantation in children (dated by TCRdb to 2016 to 2018). Receptors were amplified or captured by PCR. This sample was sequenced with an Illumina HiSeq 2500. TCR libraries were prepared with molecular barcoding, using unique molecular identifiers to normalize TCRbeta repertoire quantification. In TCRdb, the public reads were trimmed at Q25 with fastp and aligned with MiXCR, with productive beta chains retained. Entries that share a CDR3 protein sequence are merged under the most common genes and DNA. This sample is represented by just over 70,000 distinct CDR3 sequences; around 7.9% of them were singletons. The top ten clonotypes cover less than 3% of the sample. This sample comprised PBMCs from the stem cell graft donor, obtained from the stem cell graft. All receptors come from a human donor who donated a stem cell graft to a child with acute lymphoblastic leukemia.

This clonotype has ten or more counts. The gene calls are TRBV10-3 and TRBJ2-5; the match to TRBD1 covers 9 bases. V shed 5 bases and J 1 base; nucleotides not matched to a gene: 5. Germline values: CDR1 ENHRY, CDR2 SYGVKD. The CDR3 has 15 amino acids. CDR3: CAISKTGGGQETQYF. The CDR3 coding sequence is TGTGCCATCAGTAAGACAGGGGGTGGCCAAGAGACCCAGTACTTC.

The chain combines TRBV12-3 or TRBV12-4 with TRBJ1-4, with D possibly matching TRBD1 (6 bases). V was trimmed by 3 bases and J by 8 bases, leaving 13 bases between them. The CDR3 runs to 14 residues. This CDR3 is CASSFGGQEEKLFF. The CDR3, as DNA: TGTGCCAGCAGTTTCGGGGGGCAGGAGGAAAAACTGTTTTTT.

There are many counts of this clonotype. The chain uses TRBV10-3 and TRBJ2-7; D is ambiguous. The CDR3 has 14 residues. Germline CDR1 is ENHRY and CDR2 is SYGVKD. The V gene lost 0 bases and the J gene lost 1 base, with 7 bases spanning the gap. CDR3 region: CAISESPGSYEQYF. CDR3 nucleotide sequence: TGTGCCATCAGTGAGTCGCCTGGTTCCTACGAGCAGTACTTC.

This rearrangement joins TRBV7-2 to TRBJ2-5; TRBD2 might be the D (5 bases). The CDR3 consists of 16 residues. V lost 4 bases and J 5 bases, leaving 20 bases between the germline ends. CDR1 and CDR2 from the germline V gene are SGHTA and FQGNSA. The CDR3 nucleotides read TGTGCCAGCAGCTCCCGAGCGGCACTAGGAGTGGAGACCCAGTACTTC. It translates to CASSSRAALGVETQYF.

The table lists this clonotype with a few counts. This chain links TRBV7-9 with TRBJ1-2; D gene unclear. The V and J ends lost 5 bases and 3 bases respectively, with 4 bases between them. The CDR3 is 11 amino acids. Germline V lookup: CDR1 SEHNR, CDR2 FQNEAQ (reference sequence). The CDR3 loop reads CASSRDYGYTF. Written as DNA, the CDR3 is TGTGCCAGCAGCAGAGACTATGGCTACACCTTC.

This clonotype was seen repeatedly, ten times or more. The chain links TRBV12-3 or TRBV12-4 to TRBJ2-2, with D unclear. This CDR3 is 18 amino acids long. V dropped 6 bases and J dropped 3 bases, with 23 bases sitting between them. CDR3 in amino acids: CASSITPTTRRDTGELFF. CDR3 coding DNA: TGTGCCAGCAGCATAACGCCGACGACAAGAAGGGACACCGGGGAGCTGTTTTTT.

The sample holds many counts of this clonotype. The gene calls are TRBV24-1 and TRBJ2-2; the D is unclear. CDR1 and CDR2 (germline): KGHDR, SFDVKD. Between the trimmed V and J ends, which lost 4 bases and 5 bases, there was a span of 7 bases. The CDR3 has 13 amino acids. The CDR3 DNA sequence: TGTGCCACCAGTGACCCAGATACCGGGGAGCTGTTTTTT. Amino acids: CATSDPDTGELFF.

This chain uses TRBV12-3 or TRBV12-4 with TRBJ2-7; D unresolved. Between the trimmed V and J ends, which lost 5 bases and 5 bases, there was a span of 10 bases. The CDR3 spans 12 residues. This CDR3 reads CASSASSNEQYF. The CDR3 region has the DNA TGTGCCAGCAGTGCCTCTAGTAACGAGCAGTACTTC.

This clonotype was counted many times. One end of the junction is discordant with germline, which a read error may explain. The chain carries TRBV7-9 and TRBJ1-3, with 7 bases fitting TRBD1. Germline lookup yields CDR1 SEHNR and CDR2 FQNEAQ (reference sequence). This CDR3 spans 14 amino acids. The CDR3 spells CASSARQGGDTIYF. The CDR3, as DNA: TGTGCCAGCAGCGCTCGACAGGGTGGAGACACCATATATTTT.

This clonotype has ten or more counts. V and J are TRBV20-1 and TRBJ1-5; 7 bases fit TRBD1. This CDR3 comprises 18 residues. Germline assignment: CDR1 DFQATT and CDR2 SNEGSKA (reference sequence). The V gene end was trimmed by 0 bases and the J gene end by 0 bases; junction bases not matched to a gene: 11. The CDR3 is CSARDFGRGIYSNQPQHF. Here the CDR3 DNA reads TGCAGTGCTAGAGATTTCGGCAGGGGGATCTATAGCAATCAGCCCCAGCATTTT.

This clonotype appeared many times. The V gene is TRBV29-1, the J gene TRBJ1-1; possible D gene TRBD1, 5 bases. V was shortened by 2 bases and J by 1 base, with 11 bases between the two germline ends. The CDR3 extends over 14 amino acids. The V gene's germline CDR1 is SQVTM and CDR2 ANQGSEA. The CDR3 spells CSVEKGLANTEAFF. As DNA, the CDR3 is TGCAGCGTTGAAAAGGGACTCGCGAACACTGAAGCTTTCTTT.

The CDR3 here is CASSLSTRGNSPLHF. The CDR3 region has the DNA TGTGCCAGCAGCTTAAGTACTAGGGGTAATTCACCCCTCCACTTT. The J gene is TRBJ1-6, the V gene TRBV7-6, with a possible D match to TRBD1 (5 bases). CDR1 is SGHVS and CDR2 is FNYEAQ in the germline V gene. Between the trimmed V and J ends, which lost 2 bases and 6 bases, there was a span of 11 bases. The CDR3 sequence is 15 residues long.

In this sample, this clonotype turned up many times. The chain is built from TRBV6-2 or TRBV6-3 and TRBJ1-5; perhaps TRBD1 as D (5 bases). Germline V CDR1 and CDR2: MNHEY, SVGEGT. V was shortened by 4 bases and J by 7 bases, with 11 bases between the two germline ends. The CDR3 is 13 residues long. The CDR3 DNA reads as TGTGCCAGCAGTTCGGGACCCCGGCAGCCCCAGCATTTT. Translating it yields CASSSGPRQPQHF.

This clonotype was detected many times. This chain links TRBV5-1 with TRBJ2-5; tentatively, D is TRBD2 (6 bases). Germline CDR1 is SGHRS and CDR2 is YFSETQ. This CDR3 has 13 amino acids. V lost 3 bases and J 7 bases, leaving 13 bases between the germline ends. In DNA form, the CDR3 reads TGCGCCAGCAGCTCAGGACTAAAGGCGACCCAGTACTTC. Amino acids: CASSSGLKATQYF.